The 27 T cell receptor beta chains listed next were all sequenced from one sample in a study of CD8+ T cells in alopecia areata. Extraction and reverse transcription of RNA yielded cDNA as the sequencing template. Produced via immunoSEQ multiplex PCR; TCRdb's table is partial and in-frame only. The sample gives about 200,000 clones, roughly three fifths of which show up once; under 5% is in the top ten. Sample: CD8+ T cells sorted from blood. The receptors shown here come from a human donor in good health.

J is TRBJ2-7 and V is TRBV18; D not resolved. The V and J ends lost 6 bases and 0 bases respectively, with 6 bases between them. CDR1 and CDR2 (germline): KGHSH, LQKENI. The CDR3 loop spans 12 amino acids. The CDR3 region has the DNA TGTGCCAGCTCCGGAAGCTCCTACGAGCAGTACTTC. This codes for CASSGSSYEQYF.

The table lists this clone with a few counts. J is TRBJ1-2 and V is TRBV29-1; D is unresolved. Between the trimmed V and J ends, which lost 6 bases and 4 bases, there was a span of 18 bases. CDR1 SQVTM and CDR2 ANQGSEA come from the germline V gene. The CDR3 loop spans 14 amino acids. CDR3 DNA: TGCAGCGTCGCCGGACCCGAACATACCTATGGCTACACCTTC. Its protein is CSVAGPEHTYGYTF.

This clone was detected a few times. The V call is TRBV10-3, the J call TRBJ2-1; D remains ambiguous. Trimming took off 0 bases at V and 8 bases at J, with 5 bases between the two ends. The CDR3 loop spans 12 amino acids. Germline V gene sequence: CDR1 ENHRY, CDR2 SYGVKD. The chain's CDR3 is CAISESTDEQFF. CDR3 nucleotide sequence: TGTGCCATCAGTGAGTCCACGGATGAGCAGTTCTTC.

This chain connects TRBV19 to TRBJ1-2; no clear D gene. From germline, CDR1 is LNHDA and CDR2 SQIVND (reference sequence). The CDR3 has 12 amino acids. Trimming cost V 8 bases and J 4 bases, with 11 bases left between them. CDR3 sequence (DNA): TGTGCCAGTTCCCCGGCAGGCTATGGCTACACCTTC. Translated: CASSPAGYGYTF.

The table lists this clone with a few counts. V gene TRBV29-1 combines with J gene TRBJ2-4; TRBD1 might be the D (5 bases). From germline, CDR1 is SQVTM and CDR2 ANQGSEA. V was trimmed by 6 bases and J by 0 bases, leaving 21 bases between them. CDR3 length equals 17 residues. CDR3 sequence reads: CSVDLLDSNLAKNIQYF. The CDR3 DNA sequence: TGCAGCGTCGACTTGTTAGACAGTAACCTAGCCAAAAACATTCAGTACTTC.

V is TRBV5-6 and J is TRBJ2-4; 8 bases fit TRBD1. V was pared by 6 bases and J by 7 bases, with 3 bases of the junction left unmatched. The CDR3 totals 12 residues. Germline CDR1 and CDR2: SGHDT and YYEEEE. CDR3 sequence (DNA): TGTGCCAGCAACCAGGGGGCGAACATTCAGTACTTC. This sequence encodes CASNQGANIQYF.

V is TRBV5-6 and J is TRBJ2-5; D might be TRBD1 (5 bases). The CDR3 extends over 15 amino acids. Trimming took 3 bases from V and 0 from J, leaving 12 bases between them. Germline V gives CDR1 SGHDT, CDR2 YYEEEE. The CDR3 DNA follows: TGTGCCAGCAGCTCGGACATTCGGTACCAAGAGACCCAGTACTTC. The encoded protein is CASSSDIRYQETQYF.

V usage is TRBV5-1 and J usage is TRBJ2-3; no clear D gene. Germline V gene lookup returns CDR1 SGHRS and CDR2 YFSETQ. V was cut by 0 bases and J by 3 bases, with 8 bases left in between. This CDR3 spans 14 amino acids. The CDR3 loop reads CASSLEVPTDTQYF. CDR3 coding DNA: TGCGCCAGCAGCTTGGAAGTGCCGACAGATACGCAGTATTTT.

The chain combines TRBV9 with TRBJ2-6; 12 nucleotides agree with TRBD2. The CDR3 runs to 16 residues. Germline lookup yields CDR1 SGDLS and CDR2 YYNGEE. V gave up 3 bases and J gave up 2 bases; unmatched junction bases: 0. The CDR3 nucleotides read TGTGCCAGCAGCGCTAGCGGGGGGGCTGGGGCCAACGTCCTGACTTTC. This codes for CASSASGGAGANVLTF. Full variable domain (missing parts from reference TRBV9 and TRBJ2-6): DSGVTQTPKHLITATGQRVTLRCSPRSGDLSVYWYQQSLDQGLQFLIQYYNGEERAKGNILERFSAQQFPDLHSELNLSSLELGDSALYFCASSASGGAGANVLTFGAGSRLTVL.

This clone was recorded a few times. This rearrangement joins TRBV19 to TRBJ1-5; 7 bases fit TRBD1. Trimming cost V 5 bases and J 7 bases; bases outside gene matches: 8. CDR1 and CDR2 from the germline V gene are LNHDA and SQIVND (reference sequence). The CDR3 sequence is 14 residues long. This CDR3 is CASSDDRERQPQHF. CDR3 in DNA: TGTGCCAGTAGTGATGACAGGGAGAGGCAGCCCCAGCATTTT.

V and J are TRBV19 and TRBJ1-1; D uncertain. CDR3 length: 11 residues. With 8 bases removed from V and 0 bases from J, the gap between germline ends came to 4 bases. The germline gives CDR1 LNHDA, CDR2 SQIVND (reference sequence). The CDR3 DNA sequence: TGTGCCAGTGCTCTGAACACTGAAGCTTTCTTT. Its translation: CASALNTEAFF. The variable domain in full, with the rest retrieved from reference TRBV19 and TRBJ1-1, is DGGITQSPKYLFRKEGQNVTLSCEQNLNHDAMYWYRQDPGQGLRLIYYSQIVNDFQKGDIAEGYSVSREKKESFPLTVTSAQKNPTAFYLCASALNTEAFFGQGTRLTVV.

This clone was recorded a few times. V usage is TRBV4-1 and J usage is TRBJ1-1; no clear D gene. Trimming stripped 1 base from V and 7 bases from J, with 10 bases between. The CDR3 has 13 amino acids. Germline V gene sequence: CDR1 MGHRA, CDR2 YSYEKL. The CDR3 is CASSQGIAGEAFF. The CDR3 DNA sequence: TGCGCCAGCAGCCAAGGGATCGCGGGTGAAGCTTTCTTT.

This clone was detected only a few times. V gene TRBV4-1 combines with J gene TRBJ2-7; TRBD2 aligns across 8 bases. The V gene end was trimmed by 4 bases and the J gene end by 3 bases; junction bases not matched to a gene: 5. The CDR3 is 14 amino acids. Germline CDR1 is MGHRA and CDR2 is YSYEKL. The CDR3 is CASSLSGTSYEQYF. CDR3 coding DNA: TGCGCCAGCAGCCTATCCGGGACTAGCTACGAGCAGTACTTC.

The J gene is TRBJ2-7, the V gene TRBV18; 8 nucleotides align to TRBD1. The germline gives CDR1 KGHSH, CDR2 LQKENI. The CDR3 length is 14 residues. V gave up 5 bases and J gave up 2 bases; unmatched junction bases: 5. CDR3 coding DNA: TGTGCCAGCTCAGACAGGGGTACCACCTACGAGCAGTACTTC. Its protein is CASSDRGTTYEQYF.

The V gene is TRBV14, the J gene TRBJ2-7; TRBD1 matches 7 bases. The length of the CDR3 is 13 residues. Per the germline V gene, CDR1 is SGHDN and CDR2 is FVKESK. After removal of 1 base from V and 7 bases from J, the junction contained 4 bases not matched to a gene. In nucleotides, the CDR3 is TGTGCCAGCAGCCAAGGAGGGGGCCTGGAGCAGTACTTC. Residues: CASSQGGGLEQYF.

This chain links TRBV2 with TRBJ1-5, with D perhaps matching TRBD1 (5 bases). The CDR3 covers 14 residues. Germline V lookup: CDR1 SNHLY, CDR2 FYNNEI. The germline V and J ends were trimmed by 3 bases and 5 bases, with 11 bases remaining between them. The CDR3 DNA sequence: TGTGCCAGCAGTGAGCTTAGGGGAGATCAGCCCCAGCATTTT. Translation gives CASSELRGDQPQHF.

The rearrangement links TRBV9 to TRBJ1-1; tentatively, D is TRBD1 (6 bases). This CDR3 has 15 residues. V was clipped by 2 bases and J by 5 bases, with 16 bases between them. Per the germline V gene, CDR1 is SGDLS and CDR2 is YYNGEE. The chain's CDR3 is CASSVLPAGDTEAFF. CDR3 bases: TGTGCCAGCAGCGTCTTACCCGCAGGGGATACTGAAGCTTTCTTT.

The chain has TRBV4-1 and TRBJ1-6; possible D gene TRBD1, 6 bases. V was clipped by 4 bases and J by 2 bases, with 12 bases between them. Germline V gene data show CDR1 as MGHRA and CDR2 as YSYEKL. The CDR3 totals 16 residues. This chain's CDR3 is CASSRERGTYNSPLHF. The CDR3 DNA reads TGCGCCAGCAGCCGGGAAAGGGGGACCTATAATTCACCCCTCCACTTT.

V is TRBV29-1 and J is TRBJ2-1; 14 bases are shared with TRBD2. Germline CDR1 is SQVTM and CDR2 is ANQGSEA. The CDR3 is made up of 18 amino acids. Unmatched junction bases numbered 11, after V lost 7 bases and J lost 0 bases. This chain's CDR3 is CSATLGTSGGPSYNEQFF. Written as DNA, the CDR3 is TGCAGCGCCACATTAGGGACTAGCGGGGGCCCCTCCTACAATGAGCAGTTCTTC.

V is TRBV29-1 and J is TRBJ2-1, with TRBD2 matching over 15 bases. Germline CDR1 reads SQVTM; CDR2 reads ANQGSEA. The CDR3 is made up of 14 amino acids. V was pared by 7 bases and J by 6 bases, with 4 bases of the junction left unmatched. The DNA of the CDR3 is TGCAGCGCCGGACTAGCGGGGGGGGTCAATGAGCAGTTCTTC. Its protein is CSAGLAGGVNEQFF.

The CDR3 sequence is CASSGGLQETQYF. In nucleotides, the CDR3 is TGTGCCAGCAGTGGAGGCCTCCAAGAGACCCAGTACTTC. This chain uses TRBV7-7 with TRBJ2-5, with D maybe TRBD2 (5 bases). Germline lookup yields CDR1 SSHAT and CDR2 FNYEAQ (reference sequence). The CDR3 length is 13 residues. V lost 6 bases to trimming and J lost 1 base, with 9 bases between them.

The rearrangement links TRBV5-6 to TRBJ1-6; possible D gene TRBD1, 5 bases. Germline CDR1 SGHDT, CDR2 YYEEEE. Trimming took 4 bases from V and 14 from J, leaving 19 bases between them. The CDR3 loop spans 14 amino acids. In DNA form, the CDR3 reads TGTGCCAGCAGCCCCGGGACGGGAGACTGGACCCTCCACTTT. Protein sequence: CASSPGTGDWTLHF.

On this clone: One end of the junction fails to match germline, which may point to a read error. The chain is built from TRBV9 and TRBJ2-1; D remains unclear. The length of the CDR3 is 11 residues. CDR1 is SGDLS, CDR2 YYNGEE, per germline. CDR3 DNA: TGTGCCAGCAGCTCCCACAATGAGCAGTTCTTC. It yields the protein CASSSHNEQFF.

The genes are TRBV30 and TRBJ2-1; D remains unclear. The CDR3 extends over 13 amino acids. V was pared by 0 bases and J by 5 bases, with 8 bases between. Germline V gene data show CDR1 as GTSNPN and CDR2 as SVGIG (reference sequence). The DNA of the CDR3 is TGTGCCTGGAGTGTCGCCAGTAACAATGAGCAGTTCTTC. As protein: CAWSVASNNEQFF.

V usage is TRBV4-1 and J usage is TRBJ2-3, with a possible D match to TRBD2 (6 bases). V was trimmed by 0 bases and J by 3 bases, leaving 13 bases between them. The CDR3 is 16 amino acids. Germline-derived CDR1 and CDR2 are MGHRA and YSYEKL. The CDR3 DNA reads TGCGCCAGCAGCCAAGAGGCGGCTGGGGGGACAGATACGCAGTATTTT. This translates into CASSQEAAGGTDTQYF.

This clone was seen only a few times. The V call is TRBV29-1, the J call TRBJ2-1, with TRBD2 matching 9 bases. Germline loops: CDR1 SQVTM, CDR2 ANQGSEA. The V gene end was trimmed by 0 bases and the J gene end by 8 bases; junction bases not matched to a gene: 8. This CDR3 region has 15 residues. The CDR3 coding sequence is TGCAGCGTTGAAGATCCAGGGCGGGGGGGCGATGAGCAGTTCTTC. Its protein product is CSVEDPGRGGDEQFF.

The table lists this clone with a few counts. This rearrangement joins TRBV5-6 to TRBJ1-1; D might be TRBD1 (6 bases). Germline V gene lookup returns CDR1 SGHDT and CDR2 YYEEEE. Trimming pared 0 bases from V and 1 base from J, leaving 16 bases between. The CDR3 sequence is 17 residues long. In DNA, the CDR3 is TGTGCCAGCAGCTTGGGTGGGGGAACAGGGCCGAACACTGAAGCTTTCTTT. Protein sequence: CASSLGGGTGPNTEAFF.